A single sample is the source of the 27 T cell receptor beta chains below, sequenced in a study of OX40 agonist ivuxolimab in advanced cancers. TCRdb's copy holds only in-frame clones and misses some; the assay was immunoSEQ multiplex PCR. The sample has 65,000 to 85,000 clones, 89% seen once. The sequencing used CD4+ or CD8+ T cells sorted from blood, collected in a trial of the OX40 agonist ivuxolimab. These TCRs come from an adult with an advanced solid tumor such as melanoma, head and neck, liver or kidney cancer.

The rearrangement uses TRBV5-4 and TRBJ1-1, with a weak D call TRBD1 (6 bases). The V gene lost 6 bases and the J gene lost 1 base, with 19 bases spanning the gap. Per germline, CDR1 SGHNT and CDR2 YYREEE (reference sequence). The CDR3 length is 16 residues. CDR3 protein: CASTGAGGSRNTEAFF. The CDR3, as DNA: TGTGCCAGCACAGGGGCTGGGGGGAGTAGGAACACTGAAGCTTTCTTT.

The rearrangement uses TRBV19 and TRBJ1-1; D not resolved. V shed 3 bases and J shed 0 bases, with 8 bases lying between them. Germline V gives CDR1 LNHDA, CDR2 SQIVND (reference sequence). The CDR3 sequence is 14 residues long. Here the CDR3 DNA reads TGTGCCAGTAGTATTATAGACTTGAACACTGAAGCTTTCTTT. This encodes CASSIIDLNTEAFF.

The V and J genes are TRBV6-6 and TRBJ2-1; no firm D call. Trimming removed 7 bases from V and 3 bases from J, with 10 bases in between. Looked up from germline, CDR1 is MNHNY and CDR2 is SVGAGI (reference sequence). The CDR3 contains 13 residues. CDR3 amino acids: CASTLDGYNEQFF. In DNA, the CDR3 is TGTGCCAGCACCCTCGACGGCTACAATGAGCAGTTCTTC.

This clone has just one count. The chain combines TRBV28 with TRBJ2-7; 7 bases align to TRBD1. The germline V gene has CDR1 MDHEN and CDR2 SYDVKM. The J segment lost 3 bases and the V segment lost 7 bases, leaving 6 bases of the junction unmatched. CDR3 length: 13 residues. CDR3 DNA sequence: TGTGCCAGCAATCGGGACAGATACTACGAGCAGTACTTC. Amino acid sequence: CASNRDRYYEQYF. The complete variable domain, with remaining parts taken from reference TRBV28 and TRBJ2-7, reads DVKVTQSSRYLVKRTGEKVFLECVQDMDHENMFWYRQDPGLGLRLIYFSYDVKMKEKGDIPEGYSVSREKKERFSLILESASTNQTSMYLCASNRDRYYEQYFGPGTRLTVT.

The chain joins TRBV6-1 to TRBJ1-1; D is uncertain. The CDR3 is 11 amino acids. Trimming stripped 5 bases from V and 11 bases from J, with 12 bases between. The germline V gene has CDR1 MNHNS and CDR2 SASEGT. This CDR3 is CASSLQILAFF. For the CDR3, the DNA is TGTGCCAGCAGTCTTCAGATTCTCGCTTTCTTT.

The chain is built from TRBV7-6 and TRBJ2-2, with 8 positions matching TRBD2. The CDR3 totals 16 residues. V lost 8 bases and J lost 6; bases outside the gene matches: 14. Germline V gene lookup returns CDR1 SGHVS and CDR2 FNYEAQ. CDR3 nucleotides: TGTGCCAGCTCCCTTCGGAGCGGGAGAAGGGCCGGGGAGCTGTTTTTT. This codes for CASSLRSGRRAGELFF.

The CDR3 reads CASSTRSGELFF. The CDR3 DNA reads as TGTGCCAGTAGTACAAGGTCCGGGGAGCTGTTTTTT. The chain combines TRBV19 with TRBJ2-2; D is unclear. Germline V CDR1 and CDR2: LNHDA, SQIVND (reference sequence). CDR3 length: 12 residues. V lost 4 bases to trimming and J lost 6 bases, with 6 bases between them.

The chain links TRBV25-1 to TRBJ2-6; 7 bases fit TRBD2. The CDR3 runs 17 residues. V was pared by 1 base and J by 7 bases, with 10 bases of the junction left unmatched. Per germline, CDR1 MGHDK and CDR2 SYGVNS. CDR3 DNA: TGTGCCAGCAGTGAATGCGGGGGTCACGGCATTGCCAACGTCCTGACTTTC. It specifies CASSECGGHGIANVLTF.

V and J are TRBV28 and TRBJ2-7, with 7 bases fitting TRBD1. There are 15 residues in the CDR3. The germline V gene has CDR1 MDHEN and CDR2 SYDVKM. Losses at the gene ends were 8 bases for V and 6 bases for J; bases not matched to a gene: 16. The CDR3 sequence is CASGPLRDSWAEQYF. CDR3 bases: TGTGCCAGCGGCCCTCTCCGGGACAGTTGGGCCGAGCAGTACTTC.

V is TRBV18 and J is TRBJ2-1, with D uncertain. The length of the CDR3 is 12 residues. Germline assignment: CDR1 KGHSH and CDR2 LQKENI. The V gene lost 1 base and the J gene lost 6 bases, with 4 bases spanning the gap. The CDR3 spells CASSPQRNEQFF. CDR3 DNA sequence: TGTGCCAGCTCACCACAACGCAATGAGCAGTTCTTC. Full variable domain (remainder filled in from reference TRBV18 and TRBJ2-1): NAGVMQNPRHLVRRRGQEARLRCSPMKGHSHVYWYRQLPEEGLKFMVYLQKENIIDESGMPKERFSAEFPKEGPSILRIQQVVRGDSAAYFCASSPQRNEQFFGPGTRLTVL.

The rearrangement joins TRBV5-5 to TRBJ2-3; 12 bases align to TRBD2. After removal of 3 bases from V and 4 bases from J, the junction contained 3 bases not matched to a gene. CDR1 is SGHKS and CDR2 is YYEKEE in the germline V gene (reference sequence). The CDR3 length is 15 residues. The CDR3 region has the DNA TGTGCCAGCAGCTGGACTAGCGGGAATTCAGATACGCAGTATTTT. Amino acid sequence: CASSWTSGNSDTQYF.

This clone was counted only a few times. The chain joins TRBV6-5 to TRBJ2-7; D call uncertain. CDR1 MNHEY and CDR2 SVGAGI come from the germline V gene. The CDR3 has 15 residues. V gave up 8 bases and J gave up 4 bases, with 21 bases separating them. CDR3 nucleotides: TGTGCCAGCTCATTAAAGGGCCCCGCCGGATACGAGCAGTACTTC. Translating it yields CASSLKGPAGYEQYF.

The genes are TRBV4-1 and TRBJ2-7; TRBD2 matches at 9 bases. The CDR3 extends over 17 amino acids. V lost 0 bases, J lost 6 bases, and 12 bases stayed unmatched. Germline V gene data show CDR1 as MGHRA and CDR2 as YSYEKL. CDR3 coding DNA: TGCGCCAGCAGCCAAGATTGGCCCCCAGCGGGAGGCCCCGAGCAGTACTTC. The encoded protein is CASSQDWPPAGGPEQYF.

This clone was counted once. The rearrangement links TRBV5-1 to TRBJ2-3; a possible D gene is TRBD2 (6 bases). CDR3 size: 16 residues. CDR1 and CDR2 from the germline V gene are SGHRS and YFSETQ. Between the trimmed V and J ends, which lost 0 bases and 0 bases, there was a span of 11 bases. In nucleotides, the CDR3 is TGCGCCAGCAGCTTGGTTGGAGGGGCTAGCACAGATACGCAGTATTTT. This sequence encodes CASSLVGGASTDTQYF.

This clone occurred once. The V call is TRBV5-5, the J call TRBJ2-5; D gene unclear. Germline CDR1 SGHKS, CDR2 YYEKEE (reference sequence). Trimming stripped 0 bases from V and 4 bases from J, with 7 bases between. The CDR3 has 13 residues. The CDR3, as DNA: TGTGCCAGCAGCTTGGAGGGTTCAGAGACCCAGTACTTC. Its protein product is CASSLEGSETQYF.

The chain carries TRBV5-4 and TRBJ1-1; weak D call: TRBD1 (5 bases). V was clipped by 4 bases and J by 4 bases, with 20 bases between them. CDR1 and CDR2 from the germline V gene are SGHNT and YYREEE (reference sequence). CDR3 length equals 16 residues. CDR3 region: CASSRLGGNVATEAFF. CDR3 nucleotide sequence: TGTGCCAGCAGCCGGTTGGGGGGGAATGTTGCCACTGAAGCTTTCTTT.

This CDR3 is CAIGLAEFSTDTQYF. DNA for the CDR3: TGTGCCATCGGACTAGCGGAATTTAGCACAGATACGCAGTATTTT. The chain links TRBV10-3 to TRBJ2-3; TRBD2 agrees at 10 bases. V lost 8 bases to trimming and J lost 0 bases; unmatched junction nucleotides: 5. This CDR3 has 15 amino acids. From germline, CDR1 is ENHRY and CDR2 SYGVKD.

The CDR3 region is CASSEGAGEGYEQYF. DNA for the CDR3: TGTGCCAGCAGTGAAGGGGCAGGGGAGGGCTACGAGCAGTACTTC. The chain couples TRBV6-1 to TRBJ2-7; D is possibly TRBD2 (7 bases). This CDR3 has 15 residues. V was cut by 1 base and J by 3 bases, with 13 bases left in between. Germline V lookup: CDR1 MNHNS, CDR2 SASEGT.

This chain connects TRBV4-1 to TRBJ1-2, with D unclear. Looked up from germline, CDR1 is MGHRA and CDR2 is YSYEKL. V was cut by 0 bases and J by 2 bases, with 10 bases left in between. The CDR3 extends over 15 amino acids. Here the CDR3 DNA reads TGCGCCAGCAGCCAAGATGGGCAGCCAAACTATGGCTACACCTTC. Its translation is CASSQDGQPNYGYTF.

The rearrangement uses TRBV11-2 and TRBJ2-1; D uncertain. This CDR3 contains 14 residues. Trimming shortened V by 6 bases and J by 2 bases, and 11 bases separated the two germline ends. CDR1 and CDR2 (germline): SGHAT, FQNNGV. CDR3 loop: CASRTSPTYNEQFF. The DNA of the CDR3 is TGTGCCAGCAGGACCAGCCCCACCTACAATGAGCAGTTCTTC.

The rearrangement links TRBV27 to TRBJ2-3, with a possible D match to TRBD1 (5 bases). Trimming stripped 3 bases from V and 2 bases from J, with 9 bases between. CDR3 size: 14 residues. Germline CDR1 is MNHEY and CDR2 is SMNVEV (reference sequence). The CDR3 DNA sequence: TGTGCCAGCAGTTTCAGGGTAATCACAGATACGCAGTATTTT. As protein: CASSFRVITDTQYF.

This chain links TRBV28 with TRBJ2-7; 11 nucleotides agree with TRBD1. This CDR3 region has 15 residues. CDR1 is MDHEN, CDR2 SYDVKM, per germline. Losses at the gene ends were 7 bases for V and 3 bases for J; bases not matched to a gene: 8. In DNA form, the CDR3 reads TGTGCCAGCACCCAAGGGGGGACAGGGGGCTACGAGCAGTACTTC. It translates to CASTQGGTGGYEQYF.

The rearrangement uses TRBV28 and TRBJ2-5, with D uncertain. Germline V gene data show CDR1 as MDHEN and CDR2 as SYDVKM. Trimming removed 1 base at V and 1 base at J, with 7 bases between. This CDR3 spans 14 amino acids. CDR3 coding DNA: TGTGCCAGCAGTTTATCGGCAGTCCAAGAGACCCAGTACTTC. Translated, it gives CASSLSAVQETQYF.

The chain joins TRBV4-2 to TRBJ2-3, with 9 bases identical to TRBD2. With V trimmed by 0 bases and J by 5 bases, 12 bases remained unmatched. CDR3 size: 18 residues. Germline V gives CDR1 LGHNA, CDR2 YNFKEQ. CDR3 residues: CASSQDNYGGGAEDTQYF. In DNA, the CDR3 is TGTGCCAGCAGCCAAGATAACTACGGCGGGGGGGCCGAAGATACGCAGTATTTT.

The chain recombines TRBV19 with TRBJ1-2; the D gene is possibly TRBD1 (5 bases). CDR3 size: 15 residues. The V end was cut by 2 bases, the J end by 4 bases, with 14 bases between. Germline CDR1 and CDR2: LNHDA and SQIVND (reference sequence). CDR3 sequence: CASSIRDRLSYGYTF. The DNA of the CDR3 is TGTGCCAGTAGTATAAGGGACCGATTAAGCTATGGCTACACCTTC.

This clone was counted between two and nine times. The chain is built from TRBV7-8 and TRBJ1-6; 8 nucleotides align to TRBD1. Germline V gene data show CDR1 as SGHVS and CDR2 as FQNEAQ. V trimming: 5 bases; J trimming: 9 bases; junction bases outside the gene matches: 6. The CDR3 is 14 residues long. Here the CDR3 reads CASSQGASGSPLHF. The CDR3 region has the DNA TGTGCCAGCAGCCAGGGGGCAAGTGGTTCACCCCTCCACTTT.

The chain uses TRBV19 and TRBJ2-7, with 7 bases lining up with TRBD2. The J segment lost 1 base and the V segment lost 5 bases, leaving 5 bases of the junction unmatched. Germline-derived CDR1 and CDR2 are LNHDA and SQIVND (reference sequence). The CDR3 totals 14 residues. CDR3 in DNA: TGTGCCAGTAGTGCCAGACTAGCTTCCTACGAGCAGTACTTC. Protein product: CASSARLASYEQYF.